This T cell receptor (beta chain) was sequenced during a study of T cells after yellow fever vaccination. Study-level information: SMART-Seq v4 Ultra Low Input prepared the low-cell-number fractions.

This clonotype was observed at least ten times. Germline V gene lookup returns CDR1 SGHAT and CDR2 FQNNGV. The CDR3 contains 11 residues. The ends were cut back, 5 bases at V and 7 bases at J, with 5 bases in the middle. It was through 5'RACE template switching that TCR cDNA was made, with a universal primer site and UMIs added. TCRdb redid the calling of the 5' RACE reads with MiXCR, one entry per CDR3 protein. The sample comprises 280,000 or so distinct CDR3 sequences, 7.5% to 9.5% of which are singletons, and about 3.7% rests with the top ten. V is TRBV11-2 and J is TRBJ2-2; D call uncertain. The TCR originated in a man between 18 and 35 years old who received the YFV17D yellow fever vaccine. The sample was CD4+ T cells sorted from PBMCs, taken 5 days after the yellow fever booster vaccination. The CDR3 region has the DNA TGTGCCAGCAGCCTATTCGGGGAGCTGTTTTTT. This gives the protein CASSLFGELFF.